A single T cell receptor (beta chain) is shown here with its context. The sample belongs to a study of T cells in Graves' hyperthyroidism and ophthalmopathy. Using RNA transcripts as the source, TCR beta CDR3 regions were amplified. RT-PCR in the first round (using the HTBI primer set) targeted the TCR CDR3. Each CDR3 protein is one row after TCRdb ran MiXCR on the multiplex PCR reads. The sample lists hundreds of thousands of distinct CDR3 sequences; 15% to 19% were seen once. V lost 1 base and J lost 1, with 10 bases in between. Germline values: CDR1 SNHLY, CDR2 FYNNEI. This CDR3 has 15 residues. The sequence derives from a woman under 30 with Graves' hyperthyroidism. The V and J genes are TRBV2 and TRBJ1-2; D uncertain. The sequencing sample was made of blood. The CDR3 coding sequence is TGTGCCAGCAGTGAAGAGACCATAATTAACTATGGCTACACCTTC. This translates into CASSEETIINYGYTF.